This is a list of T cell receptor beta chains from one sample in a study of T cell responses to AZD1222 COVID-19 vaccine. TCRdb's copy holds only in-frame clones and misses some; the assay was immunoSEQ multiplex PCR. This table has around 99,000 clones, about 90% appearing once. This specimen was peripheral blood, taken 28 days after the second AZD1222 dose. The receptors shown here come from an adult who received the AZD1222 COVID-19 vaccine. The CDR3 runs from the conserved cysteine through the conserved F or W. Each record gives: clone size, J gene, V gene, D gene, CDR3 DNA, CDR3 protein. A D gene is named only where the DNA matches it firmly. A clone size is listed for some rows: how often the clone was seen (once, few, many), or a class if it is expanded.

clone_size: -
j_call: TRBJ1-2
v_call: TRBV6-1
d_call: -
cdr3_nt: TGTGCCAGCAGTGATTTTGTCAGACGATACTATGGCTACACCTTC
cdr3_aa: CASSDFVRRYYGYTF

clone_size: -
j_call: TRBJ2-4
v_call: TRBV10-1
d_call: -
cdr3_nt: TGCGCCACAGGGGAGAAAAACATTCAGTACTTC
cdr3_aa: CATGEKNIQYF

clone_size: -
j_call: TRBJ2-2
v_call: TRBV11-2
d_call: -
cdr3_nt: TGTGCCAGCAGCTTAGGCGTCGCCACCGGGGAGCTGTTTTTT
cdr3_aa: CASSLGVATGELFF

clone_size: -
j_call: TRBJ2-3
v_call: TRBV4-3
d_call: -
cdr3_nt: TGCGCCAGCAGCCAAGAGGATAGGATCGCAGATACGCAGTATTTT
cdr3_aa: CASSQEDRIADTQYF

clone_size: -
j_call: TRBJ2-3
v_call: TRBV9
d_call: TRBD2
cdr3_nt: TGTGCCAGCAGCTTGAGCGGGGGTAGCACAGATACGCAGTATTTT
cdr3_aa: CASSLSGGSTDTQYF

clone_size: -
j_call: TRBJ1-6
v_call: TRBV5-1
d_call: TRBD1
cdr3_nt: TGCGCCAGCAGCCCTATGACCGGGACAGGCGACTCACCCCTCCACTTT
cdr3_aa: CASSPMTGTGDSPLHF

clone_size: -
j_call: TRBJ2-4
v_call: TRBV19
d_call: -
cdr3_nt: TGTGCCAGTAGTCTAGGACAGAGGTTCCTAGCCAAAAACATTCAGTACTTC
cdr3_aa: CASSLGQRFLAKNIQYF

clone_size: -
j_call: TRBJ1-2
v_call: TRBV2
d_call: TRBD1
cdr3_nt: TGTGCCAGCAGTGATAAGGGACAGTCATTCTATGGCTACACCTTC
cdr3_aa: CASSDKGQSFYGYTF

clone_size: -
j_call: TRBJ2-1
v_call: TRBV18
d_call: -
cdr3_nt: TGTGCCAGCTCACCCTCAGGGAATGAGCAGTTCTTC
cdr3_aa: CASSPSGNEQFF

clone_size: -
j_call: TRBJ2-5
v_call: TRBV28
d_call: TRBD1
cdr3_nt: TGTGCCAGCAGTACCCCGACAGGGGGGTACCAAGAGACCCAGTACTTC
cdr3_aa: CASSTPTGGYQETQYF

clone_size: -
j_call: TRBJ1-2
v_call: TRBV5-1
d_call: TRBD1
cdr3_nt: TGCGCCAGCAGCGGAGGGACAGGGGGTAATGGCTACACCTTC
cdr3_aa: CASSGGTGGNGYTF

clone_size: -
j_call: TRBJ2-7
v_call: TRBV7-9
d_call: TRBD2
cdr3_nt: TGTGCCAGCAGCTTAACTAGCGGGAGCTACGAGCAGTACTTC
cdr3_aa: CASSLTSGSYEQYF

clone_size: -
j_call: TRBJ1-6
v_call: TRBV5-6
d_call: TRBD1
cdr3_nt: TGTGCCAGCAGCTTACGACAGGGGACAGAGATGTCCCTCCACTTT
cdr3_aa: CASSLRQGTEMSLHF

clone_size: -
j_call: TRBJ2-1
v_call: TRBV7-9
d_call: TRBD2
cdr3_nt: TGTGCCACCCTTGACCTCGGGACTAGCGGCAATGAGCAGTTCTTC
cdr3_aa: CATLDLGTSGNEQFF

clone_size: -
j_call: TRBJ1-5
v_call: TRBV4-2
d_call: -
cdr3_nt: TGTGCCAGCAGCCAAGCTGGGGGGGGCCAGCCCCAGCATTTT
cdr3_aa: CASSQAGGGQPQHF

clone_size: -
j_call: TRBJ1-6
v_call: TRBV10-3
d_call: -
cdr3_nt: TGTGCCATCAGGGGGATCTCGCCCTATAATTCACCCCTCCACTTT
cdr3_aa: CAIRGISPYNSPLHF

clone_size: -
j_call: TRBJ1-2
v_call: TRBV27
d_call: -
cdr3_nt: TGTGCCAGCAGTTTATTGGGGGGTATAGACTATGGCTACACCTTC
cdr3_aa: CASSLLGGIDYGYTF

clone_size: -
j_call: TRBJ1-2
v_call: TRBV12-5
d_call: -
cdr3_nt: TGTGCTAGTGGTCCAAACTATGGCTACACCTTC
cdr3_aa: CASGPNYGYTF

clone_size: -
j_call: TRBJ2-1
v_call: TRBV25-1
d_call: -
cdr3_nt: TGTGCCAGCAGAAGCTCAGGGCCTTACAATGAGCAGTTCTTC
cdr3_aa: CASRSSGPYNEQFF

clone_size: -
j_call: TRBJ1-2
v_call: TRBV6-4
d_call: TRBD1
cdr3_nt: TGTGCCAGCAGTAATGACAGGGAGGGCGGCTACACCTTC
cdr3_aa: CASSNDREGGYTF

clone_size: few
j_call: TRBJ1-1
v_call: TRBV27
d_call: -
cdr3_nt: TGTGCCGCCAGGGTGGGGACTGAAGCTTTCTTT
cdr3_aa: CAARVGTEAFF

clone_size: -
j_call: TRBJ1-3
v_call: TRBV9
d_call: -
cdr3_nt: TGTGCCAGCAGCGTAGACGGGGGAACGGGAAACACCATATATTTT
cdr3_aa: CASSVDGGTGNTIYF

clone_size: -
j_call: TRBJ2-7
v_call: TRBV7-6
d_call: -
cdr3_nt: TGTGCCAGCAGCTTACTTGGGTTTACGCAAGGCGAGCAGTACTTC
cdr3_aa: CASSLLGFTQGEQYF

clone_size: -
j_call: TRBJ1-2
v_call: TRBV11-2
d_call: TRBD1
cdr3_nt: TGTGCCAGCACCGCGGGACAGGGGGCGTATAACTATGGCTACACCTTC
cdr3_aa: CASTAGQGAYNYGYTF

clone_size: -
j_call: TRBJ1-4
v_call: TRBV27
d_call: -
cdr3_nt: TGTGCCAGCGGCTTAGGGAAAGCAACTAATGAAAAACTGTTTTTT
cdr3_aa: CASGLGKATNEKLFF

clone_size: once
j_call: TRBJ2-4
v_call: TRBV5-1
d_call: TRBD1
cdr3_nt: TGCGCCAGCAGCCTAGGACAGGGCCTACAAAACATTCAGTACTTC
cdr3_aa: CASSLGQGLQNIQYF

clone_size: once
j_call: TRBJ1-2
v_call: TRBV7-9
d_call: -
cdr3_nt: TGTGCCAGCAGCTCAGCCTTGTTAAGGAACGGTGGCTACACCTTC
cdr3_aa: CASSSALLRNGGYTF

clone_size: -
j_call: TRBJ2-5
v_call: TRBV29-1
d_call: -
cdr3_nt: TGCAGCGCCGGGCGAGGGGAAGAGACCCAGTACTTC
cdr3_aa: CSAGRGEETQYF

clone_size: -
j_call: TRBJ1-6
v_call: TRBV7-9
d_call: -
cdr3_nt: TGTGCCAGCAGCTTATCTCGCTCTCACCCACCCCTCCACTTT
cdr3_aa: CASSLSRSHPPLHF

clone_size: once
j_call: TRBJ1-2
v_call: TRBV27
d_call: -
cdr3_nt: TGTGCCAGCAGCCCGGGCCCCTACTATGGCTACACCTTC
cdr3_aa: CASSPGPYYGYTF

clone_size: once
j_call: TRBJ1-6
v_call: TRBV12-3/TRBV12-4
d_call: -
cdr3_nt: TGTGCCAGCAGTTTACCGGGAACGTCACCCCTCCACTTT
cdr3_aa: CASSLPGTSPLHF

clone_size: -
j_call: TRBJ1-1
v_call: TRBV6-5
d_call: TRBD1
cdr3_nt: TGTGCCAGCAGTTACGCAAGGGACAGACCCCTAACTGAAGCTTTCTTT
cdr3_aa: CASSYARDRPLTEAFF

clone_size: -
j_call: TRBJ2-1
v_call: TRBV11-3
d_call: -
cdr3_nt: TGTGCCAGCAGCTTATTAGACCGCAATGAGCAGTTCTTC
cdr3_aa: CASSLLDRNEQFF

clone_size: -
j_call: TRBJ2-1
v_call: TRBV19
d_call: -
cdr3_nt: TGTGCCAGTAGAATTCCCGGGACGACCTACAATGAGCAGTTCTTC
cdr3_aa: CASRIPGTTYNEQFF

clone_size: -
j_call: TRBJ2-7
v_call: TRBV20-1
d_call: TRBD1
cdr3_nt: TGCAGTGCTAGTGAGACAGGGGTATCCTACGAGCAGTACTTC
cdr3_aa: CSASETGVSYEQYF

clone_size: few
j_call: TRBJ1-1
v_call: TRBV29-1
d_call: -
cdr3_nt: TGCAGCGTTGACCCCGGGACATGGCAAAACACTGAAGCTTTCTTT
cdr3_aa: CSVDPGTWQNTEAFF

clone_size: -
j_call: TRBJ1-6
v_call: TRBV19
d_call: TRBD1
cdr3_nt: TGTGCCAGTAGTATACTAGGACAGGGAGATTCACCCCTCCACTTT
cdr3_aa: CASSILGQGDSPLHF

clone_size: -
j_call: TRBJ2-3
v_call: TRBV30
d_call: -
cdr3_nt: TGTGCCTGGAGTGTCAGATCCCCTAGCACAGATACGCAGTATTTT
cdr3_aa: CAWSVRSPSTDTQYF